Given below is one TCR beta chain in context. This clonotype appeared many times. Its recognized antigen is unknown. Base qualities were left out, and no much larger clone turns up one base away. The sample comes from a study of regulatory T cells in long-lasting Graves disease (dated by TCRdb to 2020 to 2023). Context from the whole study: Antithyroid drugs had been taken for less than 3 months by newly diagnosed Graves' disease patients. This study used TCR sequencing and RNA sequencing of peripheral blood to compare persistent Graves' disease patients against newly diagnosed Graves' disease patients. A total of about 35 samples underwent TCR sequencing, from some 13 patients with persistent Graves' disease and 20 patients with newly diagnosed Graves' disease. The study was registered as a clinical trial and conducted in China. The investigation overall reported the following: TRBV28, TRBJ1-2 and TRBJ2-5 were preferentially used in persistent disease, while TRBV20-1 and TRBJ2-1 were favored in newly diagnosed disease. A larger number of public clonotypes was shared among persistent patients (around 3,000) than among newly diagnosed patients (around 880). Sequencing and analysis were restricted to the TCR beta chain. The study examined only peripheral blood because the primary lesion, thyroid tissue, could not be accessed. Compared with newly diagnosed patients, patients with persistent Graves' disease had lower TCR Shannon entropy and fewer highly expanded clones, which suggests clonal expansion. The small sample size was acknowledged by the authors as a limitation that may reduce accuracy.

V is pared back by 4 bases and J by 5 bases, with 13 bases lying between the germline termini. The germline V gene specifies SGHRS as CDR1 and YFSETQ as CDR2. The CDR3, cysteine through phenylalanine, is 13 amino acids long. Only the CDR3 part of the read is kept: 39 bases, read in frame from the first base. Explained via the paper, the time point label denotes: newly diagnosed GD, antithyroid drugs for less than 3 months. For both TCR sequencing and RNA sequencing, RNA was extracted from PBMCs in TRIzol. The diagnosis of Graves' disease was made according to American Thyroid Association guidelines. Patients were recruited from an endocrinology department in Xi'an, China. From each patient, around 9 milliliters of peripheral blood was collected into an EDTA anticoagulant tube. Ficoll Paque Plus density gradient separation was used to isolate PBMCs, and no further T cell sorting was performed. RNA quality was checked with an Agilent 2100 Bioanalyzer and agarose gel, and concentration with a NanoDrop 2000.

The library came from multiplex PCR. Sequencer: Illumina HiSeq 4000. TCR beta libraries were built with iRepertoire HTBI primers and Arm-PCR amplification of CDR3 regions. Before sequencing, the PCR products went through gel purification. On the study's bioinformatics: A total of fewer than 80 TRBV and about 13 TRBJ segments were identified across samples and were used for gene usage analysis of CDR3 amino acid clonotypes. COPE and FqMerger were used to merge filtered high-quality paired reads into contigs. Contigs were aligned with BLAST to IMGT TRBV, TRBD and TRBJ reference genes, and CDR3 was defined per IMGT. Any clonotype with a frequency above 0.1% was counted as a highly expanded clone. Repertoire diversity was measured by Shannon entropy, and V-J evenness by the Gini coefficient. Clonotypes shared by more than one individual were considered public. TCRdb ran its own pipeline on the public reads, namely fastp trimming at Q25 and MiXCR clone calling, and kept in-frame beta chains. For every CDR3 protein sequence, its rows merge into one entry that carries the most common genes and DNA. The V and J calls reflect TCRdb's pipeline rather than the authors' work. Present in this sample are about 420,000 distinct CDR3 sequences, 16% of which were seen just once. The top ten clonotypes cover 20% to 25% of the sample.

These records were also assigned to another study, of T cells in Graves' hyperthyroidism and ophthalmopathy. The second investigation adds: Stable Graves' hyperthyroidism was defined as the absence of progression to ophthalmopathy over 18 months of follow-up. Hyperthyroidism patients were aged 18 to 65 years and newly diagnosed, with disease duration of less than 2 months. Exclusion was applied to patients with uncontrolled infections, other autoimmune diseases, pregnancy or lactation. Diagnoses were based on clinical symptoms, serum thyroxine and TRAb, thyroid ultrasound and orbital computed tomography. The first round of RT-PCR for the TCR CDR3 was performed with the HTBI primer set and the Qiagen OneStep RT-PCR kit. Most expanded thyroid clonotypes (frequency above 0.001) were also detected in blood, suggesting blood repertoires may reflect thyroid immune responses. A 13 V-J signature model separated ophthalmopathy from stable hyperthyroidism, with over 85% sensitivity and 81.08% specificity in cross-validation and 80%/75% in testing. In validation, the model predicted progression to ophthalmopathy with approximately 71% sensitivity and less than 75% specificity, a median of around six months before onset. A discovery cohort of approximately 97 patients, approximately 44 with Graves' ophthalmopathy and under 60 with stable Graves' hyperthyroidism, was used to find distinguishing TCR V-J signatures. Whether ophthalmopathy could be predicted prospectively was tested in an independent validation cohort made up of approximately 19 hyperthyroidism patients plus 17 patients who later progressed to ophthalmopathy. For training and testing, the approximately 92 patients in the discovery cohort were randomly divided in a 7:3 ratio. Thyroid tissue and blood T-cell repertoires from six or seven Graves' hyperthyroidism patients were also compared in the study. After sampling, hyperthyroidism patients received methimazole starting at 30 mg daily, and ophthalmopathy patients received high-dose intravenous methylprednisolone. The libraries were constructed in a second round of multiplex PCR and then size-selected and purified. The libraries were sequenced on an Illumina HiSeq2000 using paired-end 100 bp reads. Raw data were processed with SOAPnuke, discarding reads with adapters, uncalled bases, mean Phred below 15, or no exact constant-primer or identifier match. High-quality paired reads were merged with COPE v1.2.5, and unique nucleotide sequences were defined as clonotypes. MiTCR v1.1 was used to align clonotypes to the IMGT TRBV, TRBD and TRBJ reference segments. Only V-J combinations with frequency above 0.0001, covering 99% to 99.2% of repertoires, were analysed. A TCS score was defined as the ratio between F50 (clonal expansion) and ExV (chaos), using BLOSUM62-based TCRdist between CDR3 peptides within each V-J. Welch's t-statistics and random forest reduced 450 to 600 V-J features to about 12, which were used in a naive Bayes classifier (R e1071). Sample size was not statistically predetermined, and blinding of investigators to group allocation was not performed. TCR Vbeta CDR3 sequencing of 130 to 150 peripheral blood samples (under 45 ophthalmopathy, around 80 hyperthyroidism and roughly 17 progressor patients) is reported in the paper.

The sequencing here drew on peripheral blood mononuclear cells (PBMCs), taken at new diagnosis, from a patient treated with antithyroid drugs. The sequence joins TRBV5-1 to TRBJ2-7; the D gene assignment is ambiguous. The sequence was obtained from a woman aged 18-35 years with Graves disease. Donor details come from another sample of the same person, matched by shared clones. The nucleotide sequence is TGCGCCAGCAGCGTGCAGGTACCCAACGAGCAGTACTTC. Its translation reads: CASSVQVPNEQYF.